The sequence of this T cell receptor beta chain was determined in a study of T-cell reconstitution after alpha-beta-depleted transplantation in children. Study conclusions and caveats: Once a year had passed after transplant, T-cell counts and diversity came mostly from newly produced T cells. It was surviving recipient T cells and thymic progenitors that gave some patients high TCRbeta diversity at day 60. As was reported, about two months after transplant, alpha-beta T cells came from several hundred expanded graft clones.

A TCRbeta library incorporating unique molecular identifiers was prepared. MiXCR, applied by TCRdb to the PCR reads, yields one record per CDR3 protein. The sample shows fewer than 250,000 distinct CDR3 sequences, about 15% of them seen only once. A note on this clonotype: Its specificity is not known.

The source was PBMCs, mostly from graft donor cells, collected 360 days after TCRalphabeta/CD19-depleted stem cell transplant. The TCR was taken from a male patient between 2 and 15 years old who had a stem cell transplant for acute lymphoblastic leukemia, so the T cells may come from the graft donor.

Written as DNA, the CDR3 is TGCGCCAGCAGCCAAGATTTGGGGGTTTACTACGAGCAGTACTTC. This gives the protein CASSQDLGVYYEQYF. The chain joins TRBV4-1 to TRBJ2-7; D is perhaps TRBD1 or TRBD2 (5 bases each). V shed 0 bases and J shed 3 bases, with 12 bases lying between them. Germline values: CDR1 MGHRA, CDR2 YSYEKL. The CDR3 is made up of 15 amino acids.